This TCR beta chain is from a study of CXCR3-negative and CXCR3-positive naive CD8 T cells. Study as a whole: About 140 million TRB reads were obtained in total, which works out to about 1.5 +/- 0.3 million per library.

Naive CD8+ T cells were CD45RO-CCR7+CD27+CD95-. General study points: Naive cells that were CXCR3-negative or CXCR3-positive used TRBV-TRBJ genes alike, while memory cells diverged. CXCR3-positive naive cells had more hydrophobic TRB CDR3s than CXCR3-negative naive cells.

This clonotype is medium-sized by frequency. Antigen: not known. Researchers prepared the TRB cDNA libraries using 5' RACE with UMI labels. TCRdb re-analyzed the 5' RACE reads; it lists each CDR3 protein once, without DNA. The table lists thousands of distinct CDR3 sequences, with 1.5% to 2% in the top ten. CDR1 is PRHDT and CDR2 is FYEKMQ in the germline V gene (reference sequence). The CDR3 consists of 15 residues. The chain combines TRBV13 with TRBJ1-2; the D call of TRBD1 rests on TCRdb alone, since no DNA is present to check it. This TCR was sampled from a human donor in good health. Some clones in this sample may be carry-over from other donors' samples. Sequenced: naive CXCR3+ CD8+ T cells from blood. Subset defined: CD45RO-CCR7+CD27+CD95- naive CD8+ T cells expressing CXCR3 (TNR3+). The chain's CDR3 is CASKISRDRPRGYTF.